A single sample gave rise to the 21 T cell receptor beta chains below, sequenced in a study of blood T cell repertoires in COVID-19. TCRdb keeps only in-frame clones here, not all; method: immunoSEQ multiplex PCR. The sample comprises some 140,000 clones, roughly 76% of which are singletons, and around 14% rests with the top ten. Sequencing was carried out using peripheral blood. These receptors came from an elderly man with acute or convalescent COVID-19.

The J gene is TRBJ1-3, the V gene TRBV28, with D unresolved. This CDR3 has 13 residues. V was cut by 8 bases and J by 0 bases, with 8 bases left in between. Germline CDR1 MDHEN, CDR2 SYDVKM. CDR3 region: CASGGYSGNTIYF. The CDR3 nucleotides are TGTGCCAGCGGCGGGTACTCTGGAAACACCATATATTTT.

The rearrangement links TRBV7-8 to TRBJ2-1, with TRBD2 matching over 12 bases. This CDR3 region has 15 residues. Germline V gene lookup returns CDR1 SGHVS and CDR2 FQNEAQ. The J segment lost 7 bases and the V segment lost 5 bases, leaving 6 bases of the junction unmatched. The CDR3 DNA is TGTGCCAGCAGCCACGGACTAGCGGGGTGGAATGAGCAGTTCTTC. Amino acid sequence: CASSHGLAGWNEQFF.

DNA of the CDR3: TGTGCCAGCACCCCGGACAGGGGGAGATCTCTGTGGGGCTACACCTTC. This translates into CASTPDRGRSLWGYTF. The V call is TRBV2, the J call TRBJ1-2, with 10 positions matching TRBD1. With V trimmed by 7 bases and J by 8 bases, 16 bases remained unmatched. The CDR3 has 16 residues. Germline V lookup: CDR1 SNHLY, CDR2 FYNNEI.

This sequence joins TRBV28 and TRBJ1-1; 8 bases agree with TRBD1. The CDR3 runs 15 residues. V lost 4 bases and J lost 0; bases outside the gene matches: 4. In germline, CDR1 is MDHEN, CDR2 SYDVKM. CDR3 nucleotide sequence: TGTGCCAGCAGTTCGACAGGGGCAATGAACACTGAAGCTTTCTTT. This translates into CASSSTGAMNTEAFF.

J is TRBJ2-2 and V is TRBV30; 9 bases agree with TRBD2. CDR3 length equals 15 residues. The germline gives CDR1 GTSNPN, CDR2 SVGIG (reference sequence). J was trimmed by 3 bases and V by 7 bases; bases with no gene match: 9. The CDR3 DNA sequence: TGTGCCTTGGCCAGCGGGGGGCGTTACACCGGGGAGCTGTTTTTT. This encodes CALASGGRYTGELFF.

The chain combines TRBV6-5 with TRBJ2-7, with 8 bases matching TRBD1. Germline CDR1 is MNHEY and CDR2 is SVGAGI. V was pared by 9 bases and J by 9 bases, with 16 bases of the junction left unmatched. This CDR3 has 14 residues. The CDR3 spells CASYLGQGTGWQYF. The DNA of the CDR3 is TGTGCCAGTTACCTTGGACAGGGTACGGGTTGGCAGTACTTC.

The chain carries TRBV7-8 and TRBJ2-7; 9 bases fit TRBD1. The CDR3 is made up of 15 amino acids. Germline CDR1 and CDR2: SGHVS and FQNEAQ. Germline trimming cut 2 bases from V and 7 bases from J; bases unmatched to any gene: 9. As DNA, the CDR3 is TGTGCCAGCAGCTTAAGCTTTGGGACAGGGCGAGAGCAGTACTTC. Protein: CASSLSFGTGREQYF.

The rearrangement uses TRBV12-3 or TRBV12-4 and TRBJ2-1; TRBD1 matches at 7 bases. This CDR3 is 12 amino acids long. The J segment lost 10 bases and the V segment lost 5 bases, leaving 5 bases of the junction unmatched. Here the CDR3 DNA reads TGTGCCAGCAGTACAGGGGAAGGCGAGCAGTTCTTC. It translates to CASSTGEGEQFF.

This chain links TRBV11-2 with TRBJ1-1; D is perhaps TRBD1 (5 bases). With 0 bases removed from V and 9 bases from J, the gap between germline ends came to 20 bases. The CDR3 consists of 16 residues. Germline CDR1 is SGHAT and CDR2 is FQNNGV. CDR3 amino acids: CASSLDGGRASVKAFF. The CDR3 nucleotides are TGTGCCAGCAGCTTAGACGGGGGAAGGGCCTCGGTGAAAGCTTTCTTT.

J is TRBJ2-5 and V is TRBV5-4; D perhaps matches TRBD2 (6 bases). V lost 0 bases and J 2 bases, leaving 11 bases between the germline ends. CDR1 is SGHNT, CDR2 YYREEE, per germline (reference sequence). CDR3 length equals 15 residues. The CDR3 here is CASSLAGVRQETQYF. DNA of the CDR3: TGTGCCAGCAGCTTGGCGGGGGTGAGACAAGAGACCCAGTACTTC. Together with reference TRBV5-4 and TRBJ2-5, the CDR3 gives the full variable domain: ETGVTQSPTHLIKTRGQQVTLRCSSQSGHNTVSWYQQALGQGPQFIFQYYREEENGRGNFPPRFSGLQFPNYSSELNVNALELDDSALYLCASSLAGVRQETQYFGPGTRLLVL.

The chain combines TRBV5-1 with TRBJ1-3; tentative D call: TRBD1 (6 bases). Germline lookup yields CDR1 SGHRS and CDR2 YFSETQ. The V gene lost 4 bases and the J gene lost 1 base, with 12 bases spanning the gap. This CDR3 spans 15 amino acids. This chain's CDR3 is CASSPEQGSGNTIYF. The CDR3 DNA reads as TGCGCCAGCAGCCCCGAACAGGGTTCTGGAAACACCATATATTTT.

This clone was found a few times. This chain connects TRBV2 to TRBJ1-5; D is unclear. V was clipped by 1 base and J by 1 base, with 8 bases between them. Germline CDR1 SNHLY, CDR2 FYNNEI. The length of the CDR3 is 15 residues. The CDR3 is CASSEEALSNQPQHF. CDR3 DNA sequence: TGTGCCAGCAGTGAAGAAGCGTTAAGCAATCAGCCCCAGCATTTT. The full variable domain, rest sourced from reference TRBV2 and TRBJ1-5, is EPEVTQTPSHQVTQMGQEVILRCVPISNHLYFYWYRQILGQKVEFLVSFYNNEISEKSEIFDDQFSVERPDGSNFTLKIRSTKLEDSAMYFCASSEEALSNQPQHFGDGTRLSIL.

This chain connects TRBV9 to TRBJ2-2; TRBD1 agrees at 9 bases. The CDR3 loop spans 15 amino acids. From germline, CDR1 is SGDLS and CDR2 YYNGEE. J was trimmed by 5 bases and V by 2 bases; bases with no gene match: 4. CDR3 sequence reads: CASSVVTGGTGELFF. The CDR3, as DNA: TGTGCCAGCAGCGTGGTGACAGGGGGTACCGGGGAGCTGTTTTTT.

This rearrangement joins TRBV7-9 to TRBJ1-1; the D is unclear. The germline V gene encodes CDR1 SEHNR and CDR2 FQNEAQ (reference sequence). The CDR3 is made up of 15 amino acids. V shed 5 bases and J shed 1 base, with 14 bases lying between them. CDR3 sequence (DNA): TGTGCCAGCAGCCCCTCGAGGGCCCAGAACACTGAAGCTTTCTTT. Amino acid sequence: CASSPSRAQNTEAFF.

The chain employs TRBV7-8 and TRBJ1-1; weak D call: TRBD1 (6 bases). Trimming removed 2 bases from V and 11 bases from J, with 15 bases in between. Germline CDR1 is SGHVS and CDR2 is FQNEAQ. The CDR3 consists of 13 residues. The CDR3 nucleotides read TGTGCCAGCAGCTTATGGAGGGGGGGAGAGGCTTTCTTT. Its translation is CASSLWRGGEAFF.

Written as DNA, the CDR3 is TGTGCCAGCAGCTTGGGCAGGGGAAAAGAAAAACTGTTTTTT. Translating gives CASSLGRGKEKLFF. The rearrangement joins TRBV5-4 to TRBJ1-4; perhaps TRBD1 as D (6 bases). CDR3 length: 14 residues. Germline CDR1 reads SGHNT; CDR2 reads YYREEE (reference sequence). V was pared by 0 bases and J by 8 bases, with 11 bases between.

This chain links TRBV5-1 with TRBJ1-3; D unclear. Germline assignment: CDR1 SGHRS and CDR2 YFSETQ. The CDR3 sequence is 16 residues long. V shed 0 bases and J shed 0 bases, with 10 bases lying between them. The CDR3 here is CASSLGGSSSGNTIYF. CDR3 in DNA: TGCGCCAGCAGCTTGGGAGGGTCGAGCTCTGGAAACACCATATATTTT.

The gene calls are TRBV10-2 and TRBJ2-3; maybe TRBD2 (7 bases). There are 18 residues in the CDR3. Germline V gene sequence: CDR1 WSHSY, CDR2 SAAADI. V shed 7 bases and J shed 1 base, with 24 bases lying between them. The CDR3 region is CASKEWGLGGDRTDTQYF. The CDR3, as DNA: TGCGCCAGCAAGGAGTGGGGCCTAGGGGGGGACCGCACAGATACGCAGTATTTT.

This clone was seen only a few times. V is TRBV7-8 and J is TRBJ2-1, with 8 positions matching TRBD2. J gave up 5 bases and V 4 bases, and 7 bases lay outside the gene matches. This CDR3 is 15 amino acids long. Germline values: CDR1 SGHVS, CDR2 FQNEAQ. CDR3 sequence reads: CASSSSGGQNNEQFF. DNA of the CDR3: TGTGCCAGCAGCTCCAGCGGGGGCCAGAACAATGAGCAGTTCTTC.

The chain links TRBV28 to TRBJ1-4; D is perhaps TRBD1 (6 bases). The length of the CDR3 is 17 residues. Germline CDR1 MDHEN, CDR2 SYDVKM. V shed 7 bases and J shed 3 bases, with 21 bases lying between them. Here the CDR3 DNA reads TGTGCCAGCATCCCGCACACAGGGCCTGGGGCTAATGAAAAACTGTTTTTT. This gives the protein CASIPHTGPGANEKLFF.

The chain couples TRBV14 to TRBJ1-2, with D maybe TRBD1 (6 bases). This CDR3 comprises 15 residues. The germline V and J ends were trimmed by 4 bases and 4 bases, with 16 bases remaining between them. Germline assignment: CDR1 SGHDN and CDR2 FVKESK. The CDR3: CASSPLKTGVYGYTF. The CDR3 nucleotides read TGTGCCAGCAGCCCGCTAAAGACAGGCGTCTATGGCTACACCTTC.